This TCR beta chain stems from a study of response to subunit inactivated influenza vaccine. V was cut by 4 bases and J by 7 bases, with 13 bases left in between. The CDR3 covers 13 residues. Germline V gene data show CDR1 as SEHNR and CDR2 as FQNEAQ (reference sequence). Using its own MiXCR run on the RT-PCR reads, TCRdb lists one record per CDR3 protein. The data hold approximately 500,000 distinct CDR3 sequences, with under 25% observed a single time. This sample was also put to use in a study of T cells expressing NK-cell markers. That paper notes: It was by 5'RACE template switching with UMIs that TCR beta cDNA was made.

This chain connects TRBV7-9 to TRBJ1-1; D unclear. The source material was CD4+ T cells sorted from PBMCs, sampled 11 to 12 days after vaccination. This TCR was sampled from a man over 45 who received an inactivated influenza vaccine. CDR3 bases: TGTGCCAGCAGCTCCACGGCTTACGATGAAGCTTTCTTT. Its translation is CASSSTAYDEAFF.